The T cell receptor (beta chain) described here comes from a study of blood T cell repertoires in COVID-19. Study in general: The study drew acute and convalescent COVID-19 samples from the United States, Italy and Spain. Sources were T cells, B-cell-depleted T cells, or PBMCs; the material itself was cDNA or gDNA.

The assay was immunoSEQ multiplex PCR, and TCRdb's table has in-frame clones only and misses some. The repertoire has 15,000 to 20,000 clones, more than 85% of them found once; the top ten carry about 15%. Germline loops: CDR1 MDHEN, CDR2 SYDVKM. This CDR3 has 12 residues. V was pared by 5 bases and J by 7 bases, with 11 bases between. This clonotype was obtained from a man between 65 and 85 years old with acute or convalescent COVID-19. The source material was peripheral blood. The chain uses TRBV28 and TRBJ1-2, with D perhaps TRBD1 (5 bases). This CDR3 is CASSPGHGGYTF. DNA for the CDR3: TGTGCCAGCAGTCCCGGACACGGTGGCTACACCTTC.